Shown below are 21 T cell receptor beta chains from a single sample sequenced in a study of vaccination and CD4 T cells after COVID-19. The assay that was used to sequence DNA from cultured CD4+ T cells was the Oncomine TCR Beta short-read assay. TCRdb redid the calling of the PCR reads with MiXCR, one entry per CDR3 protein. Here the sample spans roughly 8,000 distinct CDR3 sequences, about 50% being singletons. These TCRs' antigens remain unknown. The treatment: approximately nine-day PBMC culture with coronavirus spike peptide pools or control peptides (ViraFEST assay). Sequencing input: CD4+ T cells from blood, cultured in vitro. All receptors come from a human donor who had recovered from COVID-19.

The genes are TRBV19 and TRBJ1-4, with a tentative D call TRBD1 (6 bases). V lost 8 bases, J lost 1 base, and 11 bases lay in between. The CDR3 has 14 residues. The germline CDR1 and CDR2 sequences are LNHDA and SQIVND (reference sequence). The CDR3 protein is CASADRRTNEKLFF. The CDR3 coding sequence is TGTGCCAGTGCGGACAGACGAACTAATGAAAAACTGTTTTTT.

This clonotype turned up a few times. CDR3 coding DNA: TGCAGTGCTGCCCCGCCGGGACAGGCGAGCTCCTATAATTCACCCCTCCACTTT. Protein: CSAAPPGQASSYNSPLHF. V is TRBV20-1 and J is TRBJ1-6; 8 positions agree with TRBD1. The CDR3 runs to 18 residues. Germline lookup yields CDR1 DFQATT and CDR2 SNEGSKA (reference sequence). V lost 5 bases, J lost 0 bases, and 12 bases stayed unmatched.

This clonotype was found a few times. CDR3 sequence: CASREGSNNEQFF. CDR3 DNA sequence: TGTGCCAGCAGGGAGGGGAGCAACAATGAGCAGTTCTTC. The V and J genes are TRBV2 and TRBJ2-1, with D possibly being TRBD2 (6 bases). V was shortened by 6 bases and J by 5 bases, with 11 bases between the two germline ends. Germline V lookup: CDR1 SNHLY, CDR2 FYNNEI. The CDR3 is 13 residues long. Supplemented by reference TRBV2 and TRBJ2-1, the full variable domain reads EPEVTQTPSHQVTQMGQEVILRCVPISNHLYFYWYRQILGQKVEFLVSFYNNEISEKSEIFDDQFSVERPDGSNFTLKIRSTKLEDSAMYFCASREGSNNEQFFGPGTRLTVL.

The chain joins TRBV12-3 or TRBV12-4 to TRBJ1-6; TRBD1 aligns across 7 bases. J lost 10 bases, V lost 6 bases, and 9 bases had no gene match. The CDR3 consists of 14 residues. The CDR3 region is CASSSTGIRSPLHF. The DNA for the CDR3 is TGTGCCAGCAGCTCGACAGGGATTCGATCACCCCTCCACTTT.

There are a few counts of this clonotype. This rearrangement joins TRBV7-9 to TRBJ2-5; TRBD1 agrees at 8 bases. V was clipped by 4 bases and J by 5 bases; unmatched bases: 9. This CDR3 has 15 residues. Germline lookup yields CDR1 SEHNR and CDR2 FQNEAQ (reference sequence). The CDR3 nucleotides read TGTGCCAGCAGCTCACCGACAGGGGTTCGGGAGACCCAGTACTTC. Translating it yields CASSSPTGVRETQYF.

V usage is TRBV6-2 or TRBV6-3 and J usage is TRBJ1-5, with TRBD1 matching over 7 bases. The CDR3 covers 16 residues. Germline trimming cut 6 bases from V and 2 bases from J; bases unmatched to any gene: 10. Germline-derived CDR1 and CDR2 are MNHEY and SVGEGT. CDR3 DNA sequence: TGTGCCAGCAGAGCGACAGGGACGTTGGGCAATCAGCCCCAGCATTTT. Translated: CASRATGTLGNQPQHF.

J is TRBJ1-2 and V is TRBV30; TRBD1 matches at 9 bases. Germline-derived CDR1 and CDR2 are GTSNPN and SVGIG (reference sequence). The trim removed 3 bases at V and 2 bases at J, leaving 4 bases unmatched. The CDR3 sequence is 14 residues long. CDR3 in DNA: TGTGCCTGGAGCGTAGGACAGGGGAACTATGGCTACACCTTC. Residues: CAWSVGQGNYGYTF.

This clonotype has a handful of counts. V and J are TRBV20-1 and TRBJ1-2; 7 bases line up with TRBD1. V lost 5 bases to trimming and J lost 8 bases; unmatched junction nucleotides: 8. The CDR3 is 12 amino acids. In germline, CDR1 is DFQATT, CDR2 SNEGSKA (reference sequence). In nucleotides, the CDR3 is TGCAGTGCTGGGGACAGAGAAAGAGGCTACACCTTC. Residues: CSAGDRERGYTF.

The chain carries TRBV24-1 and TRBJ1-2; D is undetermined. Germline V gene sequence: CDR1 KGHDR, CDR2 SFDVKD. Trimming shortened V by 4 bases and J by 6 bases, and 11 bases separated the two germline ends. The CDR3 covers 13 residues. Here the CDR3 reads CATSDPLEDGYTF. The CDR3 DNA follows: TGTGCCACCAGTGACCCATTGGAGGATGGCTACACCTTC.

This clonotype was seen only a few times. The J gene is TRBJ1-6, the V gene TRBV18; 9 nucleotides agree with TRBD1. The CDR3 has 16 residues. Germline CDR1 KGHSH, CDR2 LQKENI. V lost 4 bases to trimming and J lost 10 bases; unmatched junction nucleotides: 11. DNA of the CDR3: TGTGCCAGCTCACAAACCCTGGACAGGGGCCAGTCACCCCTCCACTTT. This gives the protein CASSQTLDRGQSPLHF.

The chain is built from TRBV12-3 or TRBV12-4 and TRBJ1-1; D not certain. The CDR3 consists of 14 residues. Trimming pared 5 bases from V and 1 base from J, leaving 11 bases between. The CDR3 coding sequence is TGTGCCAGCAGTGTCCGGCCCGAGAACACTGAAGCTTTCTTT. The encoded protein is CASSVRPENTEAFF.

The chain carries TRBV30 and TRBJ2-6, with 8 nucleotides matching TRBD1. Per germline, CDR1 GTSNPN and CDR2 SVGIG (reference sequence). The J segment lost 0 bases and the V segment lost 5 bases, leaving 3 bases of the junction unmatched. The CDR3 is 15 residues long. CDR3 in DNA: TGTGCCTGGGGGACAGGAGGCTCTGGGGCCAACGTCCTGACTTTC. Translation gives CAWGTGGSGANVLTF.

This clonotype is medium-sized. J is TRBJ1-4 and V is TRBV7-9; unclear D gene. The CDR3 is 15 residues long. V gave up 4 bases and J gave up 0 bases, with 9 bases separating them. Germline-derived CDR1 and CDR2 are SEHNR and FQNEAQ (reference sequence). The DNA of the CDR3 is TGTGCCAGCAGCTCCAGACGGTCAACTAATGAAAAACTGTTTTTT. Its protein product is CASSSRRSTNEKLFF.

The chain combines TRBV18 with TRBJ1-1, with a weak D call TRBD1 (6 bases). Germline assignment: CDR1 KGHSH and CDR2 LQKENI. This CDR3 contains 15 residues. V was clipped by 3 bases and J by 3 bases, with 14 bases between them. The CDR3 DNA sequence: TGTGCCAGCTCACCCCTGTCGGCAGGGGACACTGAAGCTTTCTTT. It codes for CASSPLSAGDTEAFF.

Concerning this clonotype itself: Compared with germline, one end of the junction differs, possibly owing to a read error. The chain uses TRBV27 and TRBJ2-3; D remains unclear. The germline CDR1 and CDR2 sequences are MNHEY and SMNVEV (reference sequence). There are 14 residues in the CDR3. This CDR3 is CASSLWTGTHTQYF. In DNA form, the CDR3 reads TGTGCCAGCAGTTTGTGGACCGGCACACATACGCAGTATTTT.

A few counts support this clonotype. The V call is TRBV28, the J call TRBJ1-1; D remains unclear. This CDR3 is 14 amino acids long. V lost 4 bases to trimming and J lost 6 bases, with 15 bases between them. In germline, CDR1 is MDHEN, CDR2 SYDVKM. The CDR3: CASSSPALGSEAFF. DNA for the CDR3: TGTGCCAGCAGTTCCCCTGCCCTCGGTTCTGAAGCTTTCTTT.

The chain combines TRBV20-1 with TRBJ2-3, with unresolved D. Per germline, CDR1 DFQATT and CDR2 SNEGSKA (reference sequence). Trimming stripped 7 bases from V and 2 bases from J, with 7 bases between. The CDR3 contains 11 residues. The CDR3 sequence: CSVHFTDTQYF. The DNA for the CDR3 is TGCAGTGTCCACTTCACAGATACGCAGTATTTT.

The chain is built from TRBV28 and TRBJ1-2; D gene uncertain. Trimming cost V 6 bases and J 1 base, with 9 bases left between them. The CDR3 is 13 residues long. The germline CDR1 and CDR2 sequences are MDHEN and SYDVKM. In DNA, the CDR3 is TGTGCCAGCAGGGCCGGAAATAACTATGGCTACACCTTC. It yields the protein CASRAGNNYGYTF.

The V gene is TRBV7-2, the J gene TRBJ2-5; the match to TRBD1 covers 7 bases. Germline trimming cut 3 bases from V and 1 base from J; bases unmatched to any gene: 2. Germline CDR1 SGHTA, CDR2 FQGNSA. The CDR3 sequence is 14 residues long. In DNA, the CDR3 is TGTGCCAGCAGCTTGGGACAGATCCAAGAGACCCAGTACTTC. It encodes CASSLGQIQETQYF.

The genes are TRBV11-2 and TRBJ2-7; D is ambiguous. The CDR3 spans 13 residues. V was cut by 5 bases and J by 2 bases, with 10 bases left in between. Germline loops: CDR1 SGHAT, CDR2 FQNNGV. The CDR3 region is CASSRHRTYEQYF. The CDR3, as DNA: TGTGCCAGCAGCCGACATCGTACCTACGAGCAGTACTTC.

J is TRBJ2-7 and V is TRBV6-2 or TRBV6-3, with D perhaps TRBD1 (5 bases). The ends were cut back, 5 bases at V and 4 bases at J, with 15 bases in the middle. This CDR3 has 14 residues. Germline-derived CDR1 and CDR2 are MNHEY and SVGEGT. CDR3 region: CASSQTRVPYEQYF. CDR3 DNA: TGTGCCAGCAGTCAGACCAGGGTTCCATACGAGCAGTACTTC.